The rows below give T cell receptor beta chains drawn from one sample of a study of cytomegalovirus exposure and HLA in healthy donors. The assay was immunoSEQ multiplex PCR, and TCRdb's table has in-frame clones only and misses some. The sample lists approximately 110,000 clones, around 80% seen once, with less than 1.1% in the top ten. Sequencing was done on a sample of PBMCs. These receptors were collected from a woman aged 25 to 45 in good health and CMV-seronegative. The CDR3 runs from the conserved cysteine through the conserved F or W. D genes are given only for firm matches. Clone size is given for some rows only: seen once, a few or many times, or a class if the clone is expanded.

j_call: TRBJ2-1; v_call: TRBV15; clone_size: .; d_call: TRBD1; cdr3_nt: TGTGCCACCAGCCGGGACAGGGGCCTCAATGAGCAGTTCTTC; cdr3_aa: CATSRDRGLNEQFF
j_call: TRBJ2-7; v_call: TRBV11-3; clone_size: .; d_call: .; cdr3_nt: TGTGCCAGCAGCTTAGGAGGTCCGGGATTGGGGGGCGAGCAGTACTTC; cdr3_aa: CASSLGGPGLGGEQYF
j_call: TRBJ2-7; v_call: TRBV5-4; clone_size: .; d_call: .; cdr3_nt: TGTGCCAGCAGCTTGGTGGTGACTACGAATAGGGAGCAGTACTTC; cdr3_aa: CASSLVVTTNREQYF
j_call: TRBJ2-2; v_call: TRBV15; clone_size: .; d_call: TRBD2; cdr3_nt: TGTGCCACCAGCAGAGTAGGGACTAGCGGGACGTCCGGGGAGCTGTTTTTT; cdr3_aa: CATSRVGTSGTSGELFF
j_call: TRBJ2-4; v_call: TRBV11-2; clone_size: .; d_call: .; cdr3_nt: TGTGCCAGCAGCCCACAGGGAGACAAAAACATTCAGTACTTC; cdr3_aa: CASSPQGDKNIQYF
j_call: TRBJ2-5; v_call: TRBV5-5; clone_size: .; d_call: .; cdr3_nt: TGTGCCAGCAGCTTGGGGGAGCCCCCAGAGACCCAGTACTTC; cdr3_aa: CASSLGEPPETQYF
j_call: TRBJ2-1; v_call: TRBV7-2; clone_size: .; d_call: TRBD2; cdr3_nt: TGTGCCAGCAGCTTACTTAGCGGGAGCTCCTACAATGAGCAGTTCTTC; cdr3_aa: CASSLLSGSSYNEQFF
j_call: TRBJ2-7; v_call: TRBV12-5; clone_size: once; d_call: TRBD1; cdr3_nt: TGTGCTAGTGGTTCGACTACCGGGACAGGATATTCCTACGAGCAGTACTTC; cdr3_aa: CASGSTTGTGYSYEQYF
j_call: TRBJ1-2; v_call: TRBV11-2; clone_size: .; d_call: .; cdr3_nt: TGTGCCAGCAGCTTTGACAGACGGGGCTACACCTTC; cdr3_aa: CASSFDRRGYTF
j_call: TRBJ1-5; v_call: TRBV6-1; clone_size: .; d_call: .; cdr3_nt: TGTGCCAGCAGCGAGACAGAATTCAATCAGCCCCAGCATTTT; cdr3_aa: CASSETEFNQPQHF
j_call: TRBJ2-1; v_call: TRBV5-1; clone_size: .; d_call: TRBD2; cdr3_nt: TGCGCCAGTCGACACCTAGCGGGGGGGGATAGCCTCTCCTACAATGAGCAGTTCTTC; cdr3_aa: CASRHLAGGDSLSYNEQFF
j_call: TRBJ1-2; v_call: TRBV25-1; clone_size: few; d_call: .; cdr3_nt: TGTGCCAGCATCAATTCGGGAGGAAGAAATGGCTACACCTTC; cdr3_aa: CASINSGGRNGYTF
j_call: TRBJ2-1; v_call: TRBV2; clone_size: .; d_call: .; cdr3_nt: TGTGCCAGCAATTATTACAATGAGCAGTTCTTC; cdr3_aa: CASNYYNEQFF
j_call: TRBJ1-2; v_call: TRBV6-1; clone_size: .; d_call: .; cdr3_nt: TGTGCCAGCAGTGTTGAGCAGGGTCACTATGGCTACACCTTC; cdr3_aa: CASSVEQGHYGYTF
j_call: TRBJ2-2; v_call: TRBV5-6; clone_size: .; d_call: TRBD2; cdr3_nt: TGTGCCAGCAGCTTTGGTCTAGCGGCCACCGGGGAGCTGTTTTTT; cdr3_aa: CASSFGLAATGELFF